This TCR beta chain was observed in a study of T cells in Graves' hyperthyroidism and ophthalmopathy. V lost 10 bases, J lost 10 bases, and 19 bases stayed unmatched. There are 15 residues in the CDR3. Per the germline V gene, CDR1 is WSHSY and CDR2 is SAAADI. Absence of ophthalmopathy progression within 18 months defined stable Graves' hyperthyroidism. Subjects aged 18 to 65 presented with newly diagnosed hyperthyroidism of less than 2 months' duration. Diagnosis rested on symptoms, serum thyroxine and TRAb, thyroid ultrasound, and orbital computed tomography. The TCR beta CDR3 regions underwent amplification using RNA transcripts as the source. Initially, a first-round RT-PCR of the TCR CDR3 employed the HTBI primer set. TCRdb recomputed calls from the multiplex PCR reads with MiXCR, one row per CDR3 protein. In the table there are 700,000 or so distinct CDR3 sequences, less than 20% of which are singletons.

This clonotype occurred a few times. The specimen was blood. The J gene is TRBJ2-1, the V gene TRBV10-2; TRBD2 aligns across 7 bases. The source of this sequence is a man between 18 and 35 years old with Graves' hyperthyroidism. The CDR3 spells CAITLASGDIREQFF. The CDR3 DNA reads TGCGCCATCACTTTGGCTAGCGGCGATATTCGGGAGCAGTTCTTC.